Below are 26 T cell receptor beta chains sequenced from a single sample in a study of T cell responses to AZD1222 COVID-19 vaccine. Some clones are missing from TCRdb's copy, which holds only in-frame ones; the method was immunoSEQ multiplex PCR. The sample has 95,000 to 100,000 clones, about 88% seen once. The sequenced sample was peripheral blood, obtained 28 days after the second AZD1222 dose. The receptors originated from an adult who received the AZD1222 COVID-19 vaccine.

The DNA for the CDR3 is TGTGCCAGCAGCGTCCGGGACACCGACAGGGGTGGCTACACCTTC. It specifies CASSVRDTDRGGYTF. The chain employs TRBV7-9 and TRBJ1-2; TRBD1 matches 8 bases. Germline V gives CDR1 SEHNR, CDR2 FQNEAQ (reference sequence). The CDR3 runs 15 residues. J was trimmed by 7 bases and V by 5 bases; bases with no gene match: 12.

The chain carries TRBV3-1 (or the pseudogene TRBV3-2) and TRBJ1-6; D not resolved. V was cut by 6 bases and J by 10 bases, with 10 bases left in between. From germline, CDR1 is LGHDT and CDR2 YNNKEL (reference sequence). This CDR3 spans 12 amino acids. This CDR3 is CASRNRDSPLHF. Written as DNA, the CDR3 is TGTGCCAGCAGAAACAGAGACTCACCCCTCCACTTT.

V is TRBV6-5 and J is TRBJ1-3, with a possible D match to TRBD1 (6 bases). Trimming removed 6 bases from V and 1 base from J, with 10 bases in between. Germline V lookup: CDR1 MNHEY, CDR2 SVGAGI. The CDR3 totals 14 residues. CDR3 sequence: CASRPDRSGNTIYF. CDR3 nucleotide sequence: TGTGCCAGCAGACCCGACAGGTCTGGAAACACCATATATTTT.

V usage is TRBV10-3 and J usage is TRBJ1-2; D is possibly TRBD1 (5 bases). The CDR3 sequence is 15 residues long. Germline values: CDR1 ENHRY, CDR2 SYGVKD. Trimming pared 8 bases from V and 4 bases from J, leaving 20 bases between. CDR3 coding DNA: TGTGCCATCTCCGTCCTTTCTGGGGCTTCCTATGGCTACACCTTC. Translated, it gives CAISVLSGASYGYTF.

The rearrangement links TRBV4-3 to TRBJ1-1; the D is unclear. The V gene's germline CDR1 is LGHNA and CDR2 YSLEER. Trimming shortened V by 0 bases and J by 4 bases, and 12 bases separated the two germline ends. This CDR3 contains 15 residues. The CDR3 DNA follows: TGCGCCAGCAGCCAAGAAATCGGGGTCACCACTGAAGCTTTCTTT. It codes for CASSQEIGVTTEAFF.

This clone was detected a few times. In nucleotides, the CDR3 is TGCGCCAGCAGCTTGGCCTCGGGTTCGGTCGAGCAGTTCTTC. Residues: CASSLASGSVEQFF. This chain links TRBV5-1 with TRBJ2-1; no firm D call. Deletions cut 0 bases from V and 10 bases from J, with 14 bases between. The CDR3 is 14 residues long. Germline CDR1 is SGHRS and CDR2 is YFSETQ.

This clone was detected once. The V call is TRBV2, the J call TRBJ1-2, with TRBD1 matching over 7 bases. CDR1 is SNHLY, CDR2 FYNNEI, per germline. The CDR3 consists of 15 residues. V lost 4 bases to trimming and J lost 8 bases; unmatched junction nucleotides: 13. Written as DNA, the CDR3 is TGTGCCAGCAGTGGGACGATATCGACAGGGCGCGGCTACACCTTC. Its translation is CASSGTISTGRGYTF.

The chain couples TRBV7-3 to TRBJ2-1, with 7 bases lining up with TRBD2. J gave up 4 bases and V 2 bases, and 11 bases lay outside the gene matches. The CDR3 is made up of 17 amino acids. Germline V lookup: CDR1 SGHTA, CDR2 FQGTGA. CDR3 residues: CASSLAAASGRYNEQFF. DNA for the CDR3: TGTGCCAGCAGCTTAGCCGCGGCTAGCGGACGATACAATGAGCAGTTCTTC.

The CDR3 is CASSTQGLNYGYTF. The DNA of the CDR3 is TGTGCCAGCAGCACCCAGGGTCTGAACTATGGCTACACCTTC. The chain is built from TRBV5-8 and TRBJ1-2; weak D call: TRBD1 (5 bases). The V end was cut by 4 bases, the J end by 2 bases, with 12 bases between. Germline V CDR1 and CDR2: SGHTS, YDEGEE. The CDR3 has 14 amino acids.

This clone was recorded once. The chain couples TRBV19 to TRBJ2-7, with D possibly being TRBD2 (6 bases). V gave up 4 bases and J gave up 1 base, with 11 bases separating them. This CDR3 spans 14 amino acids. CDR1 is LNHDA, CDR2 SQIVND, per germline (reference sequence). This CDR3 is CASSRAGLSYEQYF. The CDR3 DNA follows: TGTGCCAGTAGTAGAGCAGGACTATCCTACGAGCAGTACTTC.

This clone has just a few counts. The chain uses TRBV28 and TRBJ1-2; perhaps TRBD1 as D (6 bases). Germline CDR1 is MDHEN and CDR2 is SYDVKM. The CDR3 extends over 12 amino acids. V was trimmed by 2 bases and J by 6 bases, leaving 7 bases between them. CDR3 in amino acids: CASSLTGNGYTF. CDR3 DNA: TGTGCCAGCAGTTTAACAGGGAATGGCTACACCTTC.

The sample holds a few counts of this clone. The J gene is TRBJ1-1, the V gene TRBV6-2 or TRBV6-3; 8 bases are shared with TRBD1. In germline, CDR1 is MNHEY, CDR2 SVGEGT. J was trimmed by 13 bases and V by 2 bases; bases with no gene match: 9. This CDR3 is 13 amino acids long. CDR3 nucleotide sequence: TGTGCCAGCAGTTACGAGGGTGACAGGGGAGTTTTCTTT. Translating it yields CASSYEGDRGVFF.

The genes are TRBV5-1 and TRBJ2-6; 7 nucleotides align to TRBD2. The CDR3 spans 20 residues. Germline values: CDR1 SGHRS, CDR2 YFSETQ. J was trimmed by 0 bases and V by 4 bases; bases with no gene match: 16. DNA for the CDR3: TGCGCCAGCAGCCAAACCCCCCTTGGGGGAGGGAGCTCTGGGGCCAACGTCCTGACTTTC. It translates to CASSQTPLGGGSSGANVLTF.

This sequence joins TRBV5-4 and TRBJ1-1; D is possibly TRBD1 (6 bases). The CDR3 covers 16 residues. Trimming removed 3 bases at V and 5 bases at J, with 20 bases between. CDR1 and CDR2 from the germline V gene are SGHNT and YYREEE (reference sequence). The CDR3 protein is CASSYNRYTGITEAFF. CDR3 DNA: TGTGCCAGCAGCTACAACCGGTATACAGGGATAACTGAAGCTTTCTTT.

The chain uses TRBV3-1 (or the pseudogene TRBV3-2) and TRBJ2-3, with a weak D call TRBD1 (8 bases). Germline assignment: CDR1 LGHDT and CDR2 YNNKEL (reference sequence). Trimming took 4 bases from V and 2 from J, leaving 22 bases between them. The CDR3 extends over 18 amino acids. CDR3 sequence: CASSLPGGDRGLTDTQYF. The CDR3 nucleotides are TGTGCCAGCAGCCTACCGGGGGGAGACAGGGGCCTCACAGATACGCAGTATTTT.

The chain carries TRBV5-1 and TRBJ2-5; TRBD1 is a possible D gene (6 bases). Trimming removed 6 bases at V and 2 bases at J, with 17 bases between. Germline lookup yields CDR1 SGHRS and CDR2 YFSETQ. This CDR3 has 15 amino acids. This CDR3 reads CASTRDTGTQETQYF. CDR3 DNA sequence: TGCGCCAGCACCCGTGACACCGGGACACAAGAGACCCAGTACTTC.

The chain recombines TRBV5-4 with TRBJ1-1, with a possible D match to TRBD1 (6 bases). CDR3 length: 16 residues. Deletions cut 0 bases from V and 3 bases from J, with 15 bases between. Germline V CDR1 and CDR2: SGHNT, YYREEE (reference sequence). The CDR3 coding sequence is TGTGCCAGCAGCTTGGTACCGGGACAATGGGACACTGAAGCTTTCTTT. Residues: CASSLVPGQWDTEAFF.

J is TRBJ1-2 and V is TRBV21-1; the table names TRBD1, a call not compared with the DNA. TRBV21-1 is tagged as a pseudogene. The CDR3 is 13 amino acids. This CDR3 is CASSKAQGSGYTF. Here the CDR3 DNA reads TGTGCCAGCAGCAAAGCGCAGGGATCGGGCTACACCTTC.

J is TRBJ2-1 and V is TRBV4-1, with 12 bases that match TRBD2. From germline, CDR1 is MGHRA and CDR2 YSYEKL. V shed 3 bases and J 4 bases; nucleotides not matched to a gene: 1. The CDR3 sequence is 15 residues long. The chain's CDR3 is CASSQTSGSYNEQFF. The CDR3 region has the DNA TGCGCCAGCAGCCAGACTAGCGGGAGTTACAATGAGCAGTTCTTC.

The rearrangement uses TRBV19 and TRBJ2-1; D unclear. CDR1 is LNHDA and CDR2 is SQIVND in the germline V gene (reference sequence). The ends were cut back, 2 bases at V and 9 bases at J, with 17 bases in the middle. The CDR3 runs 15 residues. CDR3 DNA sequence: TGTGCCAGTAGTATAATGCAGCGTCCCCTCGGTGAGCAGTTCTTC. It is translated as CASSIMQRPLGEQFF.

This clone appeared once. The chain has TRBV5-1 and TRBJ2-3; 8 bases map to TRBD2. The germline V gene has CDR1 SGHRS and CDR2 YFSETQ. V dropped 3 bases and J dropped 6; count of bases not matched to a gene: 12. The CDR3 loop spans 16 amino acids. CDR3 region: CASSSGTSGFTDTQYF. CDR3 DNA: TGCGCCAGCAGCTCCGGGACTAGTGGCTTTACCGATACGCAGTATTTT.

The CDR3 DNA is TGTGCCAGCATCTCATCGACGGGTGTCCTCTATGGCTACACCTTC. Protein product: CASISSTGVLYGYTF. The J gene is TRBJ1-2, the V gene TRBV5-6; D not resolved. CDR3 size: 15 residues. CDR1 and CDR2 from the germline V gene are SGHDT and YYEEEE. The V end lost 6 bases, the J end lost 4 bases, and 19 bases lay between the germline ends.

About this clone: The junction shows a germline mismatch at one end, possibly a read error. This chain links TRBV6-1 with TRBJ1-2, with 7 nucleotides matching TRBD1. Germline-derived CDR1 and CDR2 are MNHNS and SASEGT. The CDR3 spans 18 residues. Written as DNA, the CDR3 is TGTGCCAGCAGTGAAGCCTATGGGACAGCACTTCAAACTATGGCTCGATCCTTC. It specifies CASSEAYGTALQTMARSF.

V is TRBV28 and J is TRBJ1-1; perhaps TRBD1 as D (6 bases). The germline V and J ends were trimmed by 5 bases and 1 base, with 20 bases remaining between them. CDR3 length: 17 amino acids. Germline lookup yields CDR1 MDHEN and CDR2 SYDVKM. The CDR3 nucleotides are TGTGCCAGCAGTCTCATCCGCCGGGGGCTTACGAACACTGAAGCTTTCTTT. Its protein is CASSLIRRGLTNTEAFF. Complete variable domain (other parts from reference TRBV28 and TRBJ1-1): DVKVTQSSRYLVKRTGEKVFLECVQDMDHENMFWYRQDPGLGLRLIYFSYDVKMKEKGDIPEGYSVSREKKERFSLILESASTNQTSMYLCASSLIRRGLTNTEAFFGQGTRLTVV.

The CDR3 protein is CASSLGVQGGTEAFF. In DNA form, the CDR3 reads TGTGCCAGCAGCTTAGGGGTACAGGGGGGAACTGAAGCTTTCTTT. The genes are TRBV7-8 and TRBJ1-1; 8 bases are a match to TRBD1. The CDR3 loop spans 15 amino acids. Germline loops: CDR1 SGHVS, CDR2 FQNEAQ. The J segment lost 5 bases and the V segment lost 1 base, leaving 6 bases of the junction unmatched. Supplemented by reference TRBV7-8 and TRBJ1-1, the full variable domain reads GAGVSQSPRYKVAKRGQDVALRCDPISGHVSLFWYQQALGQGPEFLTYFQNEAQLDKSGLPSDRFFAERPEGSVSTLKIQRTQQEDSAVYLCASSLGVQGGTEAFFGQGTRLTVV.

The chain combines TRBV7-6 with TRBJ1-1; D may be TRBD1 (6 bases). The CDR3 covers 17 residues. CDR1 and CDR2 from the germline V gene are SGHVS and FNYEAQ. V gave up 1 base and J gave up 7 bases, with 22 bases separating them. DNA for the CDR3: TGTGCCAGCAGCTTAGGGAGTAGGGGGGGCCCCGTAGGTGAAGCTTTCTTT. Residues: CASSLGSRGGPVGEAFF.